Following are 26 T cell receptor beta chains from one sample sequenced in a study of blood T cell repertoires in COVID-19. Using immunoSEQ multiplex PCR, the repertoire was profiled, and TCRdb retains in-frame clones only, with some absent. In the table there are approximately 200,000 clones, 87% of which are singletons. The sequencing sample was made of peripheral blood. All receptors come from a man aged 55 to 69 who had recovered from COVID-19.

The chain carries TRBV6-5 and TRBJ1-2; TRBD1 might be the D (6 bases). The V gene's germline CDR1 is MNHEY and CDR2 SVGAGI. The CDR3 totals 15 residues. V lost 0 bases and J lost 4, with 12 bases in between. The CDR3 loop reads CASSYSGGAAYGYTF. DNA for the CDR3: TGTGCCAGCAGTTACTCGGGGGGGGCGGCCTATGGCTACACCTTC.

This chain joins TRBV9 and TRBJ2-5, with TRBD2 matching 7 bases. V dropped 4 bases and J dropped 5; count of bases not matched to a gene: 11. Germline V gene sequence: CDR1 SGDLS, CDR2 YYNGEE. CDR3 length equals 15 residues. CDR3 coding DNA: TGTGCCAGCAGCCCCCCCCGCGGGGGAGCCGAGACCCAGTACTTC. Its translation: CASSPPRGGAETQYF.

The V gene is TRBV30, the J gene TRBJ1-1; D not certain. This CDR3 is 14 amino acids long. The V gene's germline CDR1 is GTSNPN and CDR2 SVGIG (reference sequence). Between the trimmed V and J ends, which lost 2 bases and 5 bases, there was a span of 15 bases. The CDR3 loop reads CAWSQPRRGTEAFF. DNA for the CDR3: TGTGCCTGGAGTCAGCCCAGGCGGGGAACTGAAGCTTTCTTT.

The chain recombines TRBV23-1 with TRBJ2-3; D call uncertain. TRBV23-1 is known as an ORF, though its function is uncertain. The CDR3 runs 15 residues. With 8 bases removed from V and 2 bases from J, the gap between germline ends came to 17 bases. CDR3 bases: TGCGCCAGCCAGCCCATAGCCAAACCCACAGATACGCAGTATTTT. Its translation is CASQPIAKPTDTQYF.

This chain links TRBV7-6 with TRBJ2-7, with D perhaps matching TRBD2 (6 bases). This CDR3 has 14 residues. CDR1 SGHVS and CDR2 FNYEAQ come from the germline V gene. The V end was cut by 4 bases, the J end by 2 bases, with 12 bases between. The CDR3 DNA reads TGTGCCAGCAGCTCCCGGGACTTTGCCTACGAGCAGTACTTC. It encodes CASSSRDFAYEQYF.

The chain employs TRBV7-2 and TRBJ2-7; 15 nucleotides match TRBD2. Germline V gene data show CDR1 as SGHTA and CDR2 as FQGNSA. The length of the CDR3 is 19 residues. The V gene end was trimmed by 3 bases and the J gene end by 6 bases; junction bases not matched to a gene: 15. DNA for the CDR3: TGTGCCAGCAGCTTCTCGACCCGGACTAGCGGGGGGGGGAGGATCGAGCAGTACTTC. Translation: CASSFSTRTSGGGRIEQYF.

This sequence joins TRBV19 and TRBJ2-1; the D is unclear. This CDR3 is 18 amino acids long. The V gene lost 3 bases and the J gene lost 2 bases, with 20 bases spanning the gap. Germline V lookup: CDR1 LNHDA, CDR2 SQIVND (reference sequence). CDR3 bases: TGTGCCAGTAGTATGCTTGGAAACAGCAACAACCCCTACAATGAGCAGTTCTTC. Translation gives CASSMLGNSNNPYNEQFF.

The rearrangement uses TRBV27 and TRBJ1-5; TRBD1 is a possible D gene (5 bases). V lost 9 bases, J lost 5 bases, and 11 bases lay in between. Germline loops: CDR1 MNHEY, CDR2 SMNVEV (reference sequence). This CDR3 comprises 12 residues. The CDR3 reads CARGWGDQPQHF. In DNA form, the CDR3 reads TGTGCCAGGGGATGGGGGGATCAGCCCCAGCATTTT.

The CDR3, as DNA: TGCGCCAGCAGCCCCCCTCGCGGGGGAGAGACCCAGTACTTC. It is translated as CASSPPRGGETQYF. The genes are TRBV5-1 and TRBJ2-5, with 7 bases fitting TRBD2. Germline CDR1 and CDR2: SGHRS and YFSETQ. There are 14 residues in the CDR3. The junction had 7 bases not matched to a gene; V was cut back by 4 bases and J by 4 bases.

The chain couples TRBV14 to TRBJ2-2, with a possible D match to TRBD1 (5 bases). From germline, CDR1 is SGHDN and CDR2 FVKESK. The germline V and J ends were trimmed by 0 bases and 4 bases, with 12 bases remaining between them. The CDR3 sequence is 16 residues long. CDR3 bases: TGTGCCAGCAGCCAAGAAAGGGGAAGTTTCACCGGGGAGCTGTTTTTT. Its protein is CASSQERGSFTGELFF.

V usage is TRBV27 and J usage is TRBJ1-1; D remains unclear. With 6 bases removed from V and 3 bases from J, the gap between germline ends came to 29 bases. Germline values: CDR1 MNHEY, CDR2 SMNVEV (reference sequence). CDR3 length: 19 amino acids. CDR3 in amino acids: CASSRRPGTEWRWDTEAFF. The CDR3 DNA reads as TGTGCCAGCAGCCGACGACCTGGAACCGAATGGAGATGGGACACTGAAGCTTTCTTT.

This chain links TRBV11-2 with TRBJ2-7; D gene uncertain. V lost 4 bases and J 6 bases, leaving 19 bases between the germline ends. The germline CDR1 and CDR2 sequences are SGHAT and FQNNGV. The CDR3 length is 15 residues. The CDR3 DNA reads TGTGCCAGCAGCTCAGGCGACCTGGCACTCGGCGAGCAGTACTTC. Translated, it gives CASSSGDLALGEQYF.

J is TRBJ2-1 and V is TRBV11-3, with TRBD2 identical over 9 bases. Looked up from germline, CDR1 is SGHNT and CDR2 is YENEEA. The CDR3 is 14 residues long. V lost 6 bases, J lost 10 bases, and 10 bases stayed unmatched. The CDR3 bases are TGTGCCAGCAGTCCCTCGGCCGCGGGAGGGGAGCAGTTCTTC. Translated, it gives CASSPSAAGGEQFF.

The sample holds a few counts of this clone. This sequence joins TRBV5-4 and TRBJ2-3, with 9 nucleotides matching TRBD2. The V segment lost 0 bases and the J segment 5 bases; nucleotides outside the gene matches: 4. The CDR3 spans 15 residues. Germline-derived CDR1 and CDR2 are SGHNT and YYREEE (reference sequence). The CDR3 sequence: CASSLVRGGQDTQYF. The CDR3 DNA reads TGTGCCAGCAGCTTGGTGCGGGGGGGCCAAGATACGCAGTATTTT.

The chain uses TRBV3-1 (or the pseudogene TRBV3-2) and TRBJ2-7; 11 bases fit TRBD2. V shed 3 bases and J 6 bases; nucleotides not matched to a gene: 10. The CDR3 has 16 amino acids. Germline values: CDR1 LGHDT, CDR2 YNNKEL (reference sequence). CDR3 nucleotide sequence: TGTGCCAGCAGCCACCCCACCGGGACTAGCGGTAGCGAGCAGTACTTC. It yields the protein CASSHPTGTSGSEQYF.

This chain uses TRBV5-1 with TRBJ1-6, with D possibly being TRBD1 (6 bases). The germline V gene has CDR1 SGHRS and CDR2 YFSETQ. This CDR3 is built from 18 residues. Trimming shortened V by 4 bases and J by 0 bases, and 17 bases separated the two germline ends. The CDR3 sequence: CASSLAGGSSSYNSPLHF. Here the CDR3 DNA reads TGCGCCAGCAGCCTAGCGGGGGGCAGTAGCTCCTATAATTCACCCCTCCACTTT.

This CDR3 reads CAWSSQGGETQYF. The CDR3 nucleotides are TGTGCCTGGAGTTCACAGGGGGGAGAGACCCAGTACTTC. The rearrangement links TRBV30 to TRBJ2-5; 8 nucleotides align to TRBD1. V shed 2 bases, J shed 4 bases, and the junction held 3 bases outside the gene matches. The CDR3 is 13 residues long. Germline CDR1 is GTSNPN and CDR2 is SVGIG (reference sequence).

This clone appeared many times. This chain uses TRBV27 with TRBJ1-1; D perhaps matches TRBD1 (5 bases). Looked up from germline, CDR1 is MNHEY and CDR2 is SMNVEV (reference sequence). The CDR3 is 12 amino acids. The V gene lost 10 bases and the J gene lost 0 bases, with 9 bases spanning the gap. The CDR3 DNA is TGTGCCACCCGACAGATGAACACTGAAGCTTTCTTT. Its translation: CATRQMNTEAFF.

Only a few counts were recorded for this clone. The rearrangement links TRBV7-2 to TRBJ1-3; D gene uncertain. The CDR3 consists of 13 residues. Germline-derived CDR1 and CDR2 are SGHTA and FQGNSA. Trimming stripped 8 bases from V and 4 bases from J, with 12 bases between. DNA of the CDR3: TGTGCCAGCGGCGAGGGTTGGGGAAACACCATATATTTT. Encoded protein: CASGEGWGNTIYF.

The chain carries TRBV29-1 and TRBJ2-3; 7 bases align to TRBD2. Germline loops: CDR1 SQVTM, CDR2 ANQGSEA. V was clipped by 8 bases and J by 5 bases; unmatched bases: 10. The CDR3 extends over 13 amino acids. The CDR3 DNA is TGCAGCTTGGGGCGGGGGACGGGAGATACGCAGTATTTT. As protein: CSLGRGTGDTQYF.

V gene TRBV6-6 combines with J gene TRBJ1-1; weak D call: TRBD1 (5 bases). The V gene's germline CDR1 is MNHNY and CDR2 SVGAGI (reference sequence). The V end was cut by 5 bases, the J end by 4 bases, with 20 bases between. The CDR3 runs 16 residues. The CDR3 loop reads CASSPFVDKKATEAFF. Written as DNA, the CDR3 is TGTGCCAGCAGTCCCTTCGTGGACAAAAAAGCCACTGAAGCTTTCTTT.

This chain joins TRBV12-3 or TRBV12-4 and TRBJ2-7; D possibly corresponds to TRBD2 (7 bases). This CDR3 region has 13 residues. V was shortened by 4 bases and J by 4 bases, with 11 bases between the two germline ends. The CDR3 DNA is TGTGCCAGCAGTTGGGGGGGGCGTTACGAGCAGTACTTC. This codes for CASSWGGRYEQYF.

CDR3 nucleotides: TGTGCCAGCAATTCCTTAGTAGCGGCCGTCGACATTCAGTACTTC. Translated, it gives CASNSLVAAVDIQYF. This rearrangement joins TRBV6-5 to TRBJ2-4; D might be TRBD2 (6 bases). Germline loops: CDR1 MNHEY, CDR2 SVGAGI. The ends were cut back, 7 bases at V and 8 bases at J, with 21 bases in the middle. The CDR3 contains 15 residues.

This sequence joins TRBV2 and TRBJ2-5; perhaps TRBD2 as D (6 bases). Trimming cost V 5 bases and J 5 bases, with 15 bases left between them. Looked up from germline, CDR1 is SNHLY and CDR2 is FYNNEI. The CDR3 loop spans 14 amino acids. This chain's CDR3 is CASSSGGGRETQYF. CDR3 nucleotides: TGTGCCAGCAGTTCGGGCGGAGGGAGGGAGACCCAGTACTTC.

The rearrangement joins TRBV19 to TRBJ2-2; D possibly corresponds to TRBD2 (6 bases). The CDR3 is 13 residues long. Trimming took off 10 bases at V and 6 bases at J, with 15 bases between the two ends. Germline V CDR1 and CDR2: LNHDA, SQIVND (reference sequence). The CDR3, as DNA: TGTGCCACCCGAATTGGAGGGTCCGGGGAGCTGTTTTTT. Its protein is CATRIGGSGELFF.

This chain connects TRBV2 to TRBJ2-3; the match to TRBD2 covers 11 bases. Trimming at V came to 6 bases and at J to 0 bases, leaving 5 bases not matched to a gene. This CDR3 region has 16 residues. The germline CDR1 and CDR2 sequences are SNHLY and FYNNEI. Here the CDR3 DNA reads TGTGCCAGCAGCGGCGGACTAGCGGGTAGCACAGATACGCAGTATTTT. It yields the protein CASSGGLAGSTDTQYF.